The 9 T cell receptor beta chains below come from one sample, sequenced in a study of T cell clonality in common variable immunodeficiency. The table came from immunoSEQ multiplex PCR; TCRdb's copy has only in-frame clones and leaves some out. This repertoire lists some 50,000 clones without singletons; about 1.7% sits in the top ten. Source material: peripheral blood mononuclear cells. The source is a person aged 18 to 70 in good health.

This clone occurred many times. The observed sequence ends 3 residues before the CDR3 terminus, with the missing tail filled in from the germline J gene. This chain links TRBV6-2 or TRBV6-3 with TRBJ2-5, with D tentatively TRBD1 (6 bases). V gave up 2 bases and J gave up 4 bases, with 11 bases separating them. Germline V lookup: CDR1 MNHEY, CDR2 SVGEGT. The CDR3 runs to 14 residues. The CDR3 bases that were read are TGTGCCAGCAGTTACGCAGGGGTCGCAGAGACC. Amino acids: CASSYAGVAET. From start to end, the CDR3 is CASSYAGVAETQYF.

Remarks on this clone: A read error may produce the germline difference seen at one junction end. The read is 3 residues too short to cover the CDR3 end, so that end is filled in from the germline J gene. The chain carries TRBV7-2 and TRBJ2-3, with 8 bases matching TRBD2. The germline CDR1 and CDR2 sequences are SGHTA and FQGNSA. The CDR3 extends over 15 amino acids. CDR3 DNA, as far as it was read: TGTGCCAGCACCATAACGGGACTAGGCACAGAGACG. Translated: CASTITGLGTET. The full-length CDR3 reads as CASTITGLGTETQYF. The full variable domain, its missing parts supplied by reference TRBV7-2 and TRBJ2-3, is GAGVSQSPSNKVTEKGKDVELRCDPISGHTALYWYRQSLGQGLEFLIYFQGNSAPDKSGLPSDRFSAERTGGSVSTLTIQRTQQEDSAVYLCASTITGLGTETQYFGPGTRLTVL.

This clone was recorded at least ten times. The CDR3 bases that were read are TGCGCCAGCAGCTTGTCCCCAGTTTACAATGAG. Amino acid sequence: CASSLSPVYNE. The full CDR3 protein is CASSLSPVYNEQFF. J is TRBJ2-1 and V is TRBV5-1; no definite D call. The sequence runs out 3 residues before the end of the CDR3; the remainder is reconstructed from the germline J gene. CDR1 SGHRS and CDR2 YFSETQ come from the germline V gene. The V and J ends lost 1 base and 4 bases respectively, with 9 bases between them. This CDR3 contains 14 residues.

This clone was counted a few times. Coverage ceases 3 residues before the CDR3 finishes, and the germline J gene fills in the end. This chain links TRBV30 with TRBJ2-2; TRBD1 is a possible D gene (6 bases). This CDR3 contains 15 residues. Germline V lookup: CDR1 GTSNPN, CDR2 SVGIG (reference sequence). The sequenced CDR3 bases are TGTGCCTCACTCTCGTTTGGGGGCCGTAATTCACCG. It yields the protein CASLSFGGRNSP. The full CDR3 protein reads CASLSFGGRNSPLFF.

The table lists this clone with many counts. The DNA ends 3 residues before the CDR3 does, and the rest of the CDR3 is filled in from the germline J gene. V is TRBV18 and J is TRBJ2-1; D may be TRBD2 (6 bases). The CDR3 is 15 residues long. V lost 3 bases, J lost 5 bases, and 14 bases lay in between. Germline CDR1 and CDR2: KGHSH and LQKENI. CDR3 sequence reads: CASSPGGDSNNEQFF. The CDR3 bases that were read are TGTGCCAGCTCACCTGGCGGGGACTCTAACAATGAG.

This clone was detected only a few times. The CDR3 is cut off 3 residues early in the read; its end comes from the germline J gene. This chain joins TRBV7-2 and TRBJ2-3, with 7 bases aligning to TRBD1. From germline, CDR1 is SGHTA and CDR2 FQGNSA. This CDR3 region has 14 residues. Incomplete CDR3 DNA: TGTGCCAGCAGCTTAGGGGCAGGGGGTGAGACG. Residues: CASSLGAGGET. The whole CDR3 sequence reads CASSLGAGGETQYF.

This clone was counted at least ten times. One junction end does not reproduce the germline sequence, and a read error may be involved. The sequenced CDR3 bases are TGCGCCAGCAGCCAAGACCTCACTAATAACTATGGC. This sequence encodes CASSQDLTNNYG. The full CDR3 reads CASSQDLTNNYGYTF. The chain recombines TRBV4-2 with TRBJ1-2, with D unresolved. The CDR3 end is not reached by the read, which stops 3 residues before it; the germline J gene fills it in. The germline V gene encodes CDR1 LGHNA and CDR2 YNFKEQ. The CDR3 runs 15 residues.

This clone was detected ten times or more. The sequence runs out 3 residues before the end of the CDR3; the remainder is reconstructed from the germline J gene. V is TRBV2 and J is TRBJ2-3; 8 bases agree with TRBD2. The V and J ends lost 4 bases and 0 bases, in that order; junction bases with no gene match: 3. From germline, CDR1 is SNHLY and CDR2 FYNNEI. This CDR3 comprises 15 residues. CDR3 loop: CASSVLAGSTDTQYF. The sequenced part of the CDR3 DNA is TGTGCCAGCAGTGTCCTAGCGGGTAGCACAGATACG.

Points on this clone: The read ends 3 residues early relative to the CDR3; the germline J gene fills the gap. The J gene is TRBJ1-2, the V gene TRBV7-9; 11 nucleotides line up with TRBD1. CDR1 SEHNR and CDR2 FQNEAQ come from the germline V gene (reference sequence). The CDR3 is made up of 13 amino acids. CDR3 sequence: CASSGQGAGGYTF. Partial CDR3 DNA: TGTGCCAGCAGCGGACAGGGGGCGGGCGGC.